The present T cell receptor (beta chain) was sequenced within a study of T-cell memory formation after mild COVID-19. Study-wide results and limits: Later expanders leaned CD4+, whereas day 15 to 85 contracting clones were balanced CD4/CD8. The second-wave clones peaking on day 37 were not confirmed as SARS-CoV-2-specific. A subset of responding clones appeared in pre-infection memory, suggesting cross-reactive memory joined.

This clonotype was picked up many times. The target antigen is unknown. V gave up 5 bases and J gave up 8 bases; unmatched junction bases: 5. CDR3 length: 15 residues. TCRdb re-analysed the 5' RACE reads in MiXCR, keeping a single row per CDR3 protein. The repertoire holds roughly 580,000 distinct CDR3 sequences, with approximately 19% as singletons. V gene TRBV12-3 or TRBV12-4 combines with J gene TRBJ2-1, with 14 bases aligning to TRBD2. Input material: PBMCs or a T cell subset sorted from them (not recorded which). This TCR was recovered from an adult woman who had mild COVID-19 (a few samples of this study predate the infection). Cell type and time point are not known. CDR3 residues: CASSPGTSGRDEQFF. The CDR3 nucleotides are TGTGCCAGCAGTCCCGGGACTAGCGGGAGAGATGAGCAGTTCTTC.